The present entry profiles one T cell receptor (beta chain) with its context. Its antigen is undetermined. This entry comes from a study of T cell responses to AZD1222 COVID-19 vaccine. Study results and limitations: Unmutated variant regions are reportedly the target of nearly half of TCRs that are spike-specific. Increased Spike-specific TCR breadth and depth were observed after two AZD1222 doses.

Only in-frame clones appear in the TCRdb table, and some are missing; sequencing was by immunoSEQ multiplex PCR. The sample carries over 150,000 clones, under 95% recorded once. Trimming pared 2 bases from V and 2 bases from J, leaving 10 bases between. Looked up from germline, CDR1 is MDHEN and CDR2 is SYDVKM. This CDR3 contains 14 residues. This TCR was sampled from an adult who received the AZD1222 COVID-19 vaccine. The genes are TRBV28 and TRBJ2-7; possibly TRBD1 for D (6 bases). Specimen: peripheral blood, collected 28 days after the second AZD1222 dose. DNA of the CDR3: TGTGCCAGCAGTTTAGTGGGACAAACCTACGAGCAGTACTTC. Translating it yields CASSLVGQTYEQYF.